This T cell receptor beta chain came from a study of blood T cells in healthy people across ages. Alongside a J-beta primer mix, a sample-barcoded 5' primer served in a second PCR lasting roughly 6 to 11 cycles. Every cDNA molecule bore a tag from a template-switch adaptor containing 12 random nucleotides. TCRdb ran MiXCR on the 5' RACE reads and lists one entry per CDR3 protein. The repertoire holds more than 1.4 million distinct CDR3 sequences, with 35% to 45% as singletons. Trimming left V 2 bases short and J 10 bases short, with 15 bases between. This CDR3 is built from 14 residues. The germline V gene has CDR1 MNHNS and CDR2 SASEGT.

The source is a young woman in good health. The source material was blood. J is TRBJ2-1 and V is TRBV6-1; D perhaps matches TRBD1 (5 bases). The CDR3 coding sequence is TGTGCCAGCAGTGAACCGGCCAGGGCAGGGGAGCAGTTCTTC. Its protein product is CASSEPARAGEQFF.